These T cell receptor beta chains were read from a single sample in a study of PD-L1 blockade in urothelial cancer. The assay was immunoSEQ multiplex PCR, and TCRdb's table has in-frame clones only and misses some. This table has some 120,000 clones, around nine tenths appearing once. The starting material was PBMCs, obtained around atezolizumab (anti-PD-L1) treatment. These TCRs come from a man in his 60s with urothelial cancer. Each CDR3 is given with its conserved first and last residue. The order of the fields is D gene, V gene, J gene, clone size, CDR3 DNA, CDR3 protein. D genes are given only for firm matches. Where a row states a size, it is once, few, many or the class of an expanded clone; other rows omit it.

>TRBD1|TRBV5-1|TRBJ2-7|-
TGCGCCAGCAGCTTGGAAAGGACAGGGGTCAACGAGCAGTACTTC
CASSLERTGVNEQYF
>TRBD1|TRBV7-9|TRBJ1-1|-
TGTGCCAGCAGCTTAGCGGGACAGGGGGGAGGCACTGAAGCTTTCTTT
CASSLAGQGGGTEAFF
>TRBD1|TRBV2|TRBJ2-5|-
TGTGCCAGCAGTCGCGAAGGGACAGGGGCCGGGGAGACCCAGTACTTC
CASSREGTGAGETQYF
>TRBD2|TRBV10-2|TRBJ2-7|-
TGCGCCAGCAGTGTTCAGCGGGAAAGTTACGAGCAGTACTTC
CASSVQRESYEQYF
>TRBD1|TRBV5-1|TRBJ2-7|-
TGCGCCAGCAGGGAAACAGGGGGATTTCACGAGCAGTACTTC
CASRETGGFHEQYF
>TRBD2|TRBV18|TRBJ2-3|-
TGTGCCAGCTCACCACCAACTAGCGGGAGAATCGGGGGCGTGACACACACAGATACGCAGTATTTT
CASSPPTSGRIGGVTHTDTQYF
>TRBD1|TRBV7-2|TRBJ2-1|-
TGTGCCAGCAGCTCGGGACAGGGGTGGAATGAGCAGTTCTTC
CASSSGQGWNEQFF
>TRBD2|TRBV4-2|TRBJ2-2|-
TGTGCCAGCAGCCAAGACCGAGGGGGGCTAGCGGGGGGGCACGGGGAGCTGTTTTTT
CASSQDRGGLAGGHGELFF
>-|TRBV4-2|TRBJ1-3|once
TGTGCCAGCGCACGAGACAGGTTCTCTGGAAACACCATATATTTT
CASARDRFSGNTIYF
>TRBD2|TRBV6-5|TRBJ2-1|once
TGTGCCAGCAAAAGTAAGGTGCTAGCGGGAAATGAGCAGTTCTTC
CASKSKVLAGNEQFF
>TRBD1|TRBV29-1|TRBJ1-4|-
TGCAGCGTTGAAGCTACGGACAGGGACGAGGCTGAAAAACTGTTTTTT
CSVEATDRDEAEKLFF
>TRBD1|TRBV25-1|TRBJ1-2|-
TGTGCCAGCAGTCTGGGACAGGGAAGGTATGGCTACACCTTC
CASSLGQGRYGYTF
>-|TRBV2|TRBJ2-1|-
TGTGCCAGCAGTGAAGCAGTGACTAGTTATGAGCAGTTCTTC
CASSEAVTSYEQFF
>TRBD1|TRBV10-1|TRBJ1-1|-
TGCGCCAGCGGGGACAGGGTTGAAGCTTTCTTT
CASGDRVEAFF
>TRBD1|TRBV29-1|TRBJ2-1|once
TGCAGCGTCGACGGGCAGGGACAGGGGGCCGGCAATGAGCAGTTCTTC
CSVDGQGQGAGNEQFF
>TRBD1|TRBV10-3|TRBJ2-6|-
TGTGCCATCAGTGAGCCAATACAGGGGGCTGGGGCCAACGTCCTGACTTTC
CAISEPIQGAGANVLTF
>-|TRBV2|TRBJ2-1|-
TGTGCCAGCAGTGAAGGGGGGGCTAGCGGTACCTACAATGAGCAGTTCTTC
CASSEGGASGTYNEQFF
>-|TRBV28|TRBJ2-7|-
TGTGCCAGCAGTTACTCCAGCGATAGCTCCTACGAGCAGTACTTC
CASSYSSDSSYEQYF
>-|TRBV27|TRBJ2-7|few
TGTGCCAGCAGAATAAAACAGGGCCCCGGGTACGAGCAGTACTTC
CASRIKQGPGYEQYF
>TRBD1|TRBV28|TRBJ1-2|-
TGTGCCAGCACCCGACAGGGAGCGAACTATGGCTACACCTTC
CASTRQGANYGYTF
>TRBD1|TRBV28|TRBJ2-7|-
TGTGCCAGCAGTTGGGACAGGGGTCCCTACGAGCAGTACTTC
CASSWDRGPYEQYF
>-|TRBV5-1|TRBJ2-6|-
TGCGCCAGCAGCCCGCAGGGGTCTAGCTCTGGGGCCAACGTCCTGACTTTC
CASSPQGSSSGANVLTF
>-|TRBV19|TRBJ1-5|-
TGTGCCAGTAGTATCCAGGAAAGCGGTCAGCCCCAGCATTTT
CASSIQESGQPQHF
>-|TRBV18|TRBJ1-1|-
TGTGCCAGCTCACCACGATCAGGGTCGAACACTGAAGCTTTCTTT
CASSPRSGSNTEAFF
>-|TRBV4-1|TRBJ2-7|once
TGCGCCAGCAGCCAAATAACGGGAGTAGGAGAGCAGTACTTC
CASSQITGVGEQYF
>-|TRBV11-3|TRBJ2-7|-
TGTGCCAGCAGCTTAGTCTTTCTCTACGAGCAGTACTTC
CASSLVFLYEQYF